One and the same sample provided the 3 T cell receptor beta chains below, sequenced in a study of T cell repertoires in cytomegalovirus infection. These TCRs' antigens remain unknown. TCRdb ran MiXCR on the reads and lists one entry per CDR3 protein. The sample consists of around 130,000 distinct CDR3 sequences, roughly a quarter of them appearing once. The source material was PBMCs, sequenced either directly or after in vitro stimulation (not recorded which). The receptors stem from a human donor in good health (CMV status not recorded). Some clones in this sample may be carry-over from other donors' samples.

Turning to this clonotype: The junction shows a germline mismatch at one end, possibly a read error. This chain joins TRBV6-1 and TRBJ2-5, with 9 nucleotides matching TRBD1. Looked up from germline, CDR1 is MNHNS and CDR2 is SASEGT. CDR3 length: 15 amino acids. CDR3 amino acids: CASTESGTGIETQYF. In nucleotides, the CDR3 is TGTGCCAGCACTGAATCCGGGACAGGGATAGAGACCCAGTACTTC.

This clonotype appeared a few times. The chain uses TRBV28 and TRBJ1-1; the D is unclear. The CDR3 is made up of 13 amino acids. Germline V gene lookup returns CDR1 MDHEN and CDR2 SYDVKM. The V gene lost 4 bases and the J gene lost 0 bases, with 6 bases spanning the gap. The CDR3 region has the DNA TGTGCCAGCAGTTCCGGAATGAACACTGAAGCTTTCTTT. Residues: CASSSGMNTEAFF. Together with reference TRBV28 and TRBJ1-1, the CDR3 gives the full variable domain: DVKVTQSSRYLVKRTGEKVFLECVQDMDHENMFWYRQDPGLGLRLIYFSYDVKMKEKGDIPEGYSVSREKKERFSLILESASTNQTSMYLCASSSGMNTEAFFGQGTRLTVV.

The count of this clonotype is one. The chain employs TRBV12-3 or TRBV12-4 and TRBJ2-2; TRBD1 matches 8 bases. This CDR3 has 16 amino acids. Trimming cost V 9 bases and J 0 bases; bases outside gene matches: 9. The CDR3 reads CASSLVTGANTGELFF. The CDR3 DNA reads TGTGCCAGTTCCCTCGTGACAGGGGCGAACACCGGGGAGCTGTTTTTT.